This T cell receptor beta chain was sequenced during a study of blood T cell repertoires in COVID-19. Study-level information: In each case, the material was cDNA or gDNA derived from T cells, B-cell-depleted T cells, or PBMCs.

The CDR3 sequence is 15 residues long. Germline V gene sequence: CDR1 SGHRS, CDR2 YFSETQ. J was trimmed by 3 bases and V by 4 bases; bases with no gene match: 6. Per the original methods: Reference gene primers were amplified, and this amplification served to estimate nucleated cell counts. Profiling relied on immunoSEQ multiplex PCR, and the TCRdb table lists in-frame clones only, not all of them. V, J and clone size reflect that table, while D and trimming were determined from the DNA. Of 350,000 or so clones listed, over 75% are singletons. This clonotype was sampled from a woman aged 30 to 39 with COVID-19, enrolled during active disease. The sequencing sample was made of peripheral blood. V gene TRBV5-1 combines with J gene TRBJ1-1, with 10 positions matching TRBD1. The CDR3, as DNA: TGCGCCAGCAGCGAGCGGGACAGGGGCTACACTGAAGCTTTCTTT. Amino acids: CASSERDRGYTEAFF.